What follows are 2 T cell receptor beta chains derived from one specimen sequenced in a study of beta chain features in type 1 diabetes. As every portion of the isolated RNA was reverse transcribed, the sequencing read expressed TCRB transcripts. TCRdb's table, derived via immunoSEQ multiplex PCR, lists solely in-frame clones and lacks some. The data hold fewer than 250,000 clones, with roughly 14% observed a single time. Sequenced: naive CD4+ T cells from blood. The receptor source for this set is a woman aged 40 to 50 in good health.

This clone was seen only a few times. The V gene is TRBV28, the J gene TRBJ1-5; 11 positions agree with TRBD1. Looked up from germline, CDR1 is MDHEN and CDR2 is SYDVKM. The CDR3 is 15 residues long. V dropped 5 bases and J dropped 4; count of bases not matched to a gene: 4. CDR3 protein: CASSPGTGGNQPQHF. CDR3 nucleotide sequence: TGTGCCAGCAGTCCCGGGACAGGGGGGAATCAGCCCCAGCATTTT.

The chain links TRBV11-2 to TRBJ2-7; D might be TRBD1 (6 bases). The CDR3 length is 14 residues. V lost 1 base and J 2 bases, leaving 9 bases between the germline ends. CDR1 and CDR2 from the germline V gene are SGHAT and FQNNGV. The CDR3 nucleotides read TGTGCCAGCAGCTTAGGACAGGTAGCCTACGAGCAGTACTTC. The encoded protein is CASSLGQVAYEQYF.